These T cell receptor beta chains were read from a single sample in a study of blood T cell repertoires in COVID-19. Produced via immunoSEQ multiplex PCR; TCRdb's table is partial and in-frame only. The table shows about 100,000 clones, with roughly 84% occurring only once. Sequencing was performed on peripheral blood. These receptors were obtained from a human donor in a cohort sampled during active COVID-19. Each CDR3 is given with its conserved first and last residue. The D gene is left open where the match is weak. The size field is filled for only some rows; it gives once, few, many or a size class.

TRBV5-4	15	TRBJ2-7	TRBD1	-	CASSLDQGAFYEQYF	TGTGCCAGCAGCTTGGATCAGGGGGCTTTCTACGAGCAGTACTTC
TRBV6-5	13	TRBJ1-5	-	-	CASRGGPNQPQHF	TGTGCCAGCAGGGGAGGCCCCAATCAGCCCCAGCATTTT
TRBV5-4	13	TRBJ2-1	TRBD2	once	CASSWTSDNEQFF	TGTGCCAGCAGCTGGACTAGCGACAATGAGCAGTTCTTC
TRBV4-1	17	TRBJ1-5	-	many	CASSHPRYRLGNQPQHF	TGCGCCAGCAGCCACCCACGGTACAGGCTGGGCAATCAGCCCCAGCATTTT
TRBV5-1	16	TRBJ1-4	-	once	CASSLRSITTNEKLFF	TGCGCCAGCAGTCTACGATCAATCACAACTAATGAAAAACTGTTTTTT
TRBV15	13	TRBJ1-1	-	once	CATSKDSNTEAFF	TGTGCCACCAGTAAGGACAGTAACACTGAAGCTTTCTTT
TRBV11-1	16	TRBJ2-2	-	few	CASSLDPRGTAGELFF	TGTGCCAGCAGCTTAGATCCGCGCGGGACAGCTGGGGAGCTGTTTTTT
TRBV14	19	TRBJ2-1	TRBD1	once	CASRAPGQGPLGDINEQFF	TGTGCCAGCAGAGCACCGGGACAGGGGCCGCTCGGGGATATCAATGAGCAGTTCTTC
TRBV3-1/TRBV3-2	15	TRBJ1-5	-	-	CASSQGYPTEQPQHF	TGTGCCAGCAGCCAAGGATACCCGACGGAGCAGCCCCAGCATTTT
TRBV6-5	15	TRBJ2-7	-	-	CASSYPKGGTYEQYF	TGTGCCAGCAGTTACCCCAAGGGGGGGACCTACGAGCAGTACTTC
TRBV5-4	11	TRBJ1-2	-	many	CASSSFGGYTF	TGTGCCAGCAGCTCCTTCGGTGGCTACACCTTC
TRBV7-3	17	TRBJ2-5	TRBD1	-	CASSPNPRRDSQETQYF	TGTGCCAGCAGCCCCAACCCACGCCGGGACAGTCAAGAGACCCAGTACTTC
TRBV27	16	TRBJ1-6	-	few	CASRSYVYSYNSPLHF	TGTGCCAGCAGGAGCTATGTATACTCCTATAATTCACCCCTCCACTTT
TRBV6-5	14	TRBJ1-3	-	-	CASRAGTSISTIYF	TGTGCCAGCAGAGCCGGGACATCTATCTCGACCATATATTTT
TRBV6-2/TRBV6-3	20	TRBJ2-3	TRBD2	-	CASSHIPGLVGPTRTDTQYF	TGTGCCAGCAGTCACATTCCGGGACTAGTAGGCCCCACGAGAACAGATACGCAGTATTTT
TRBV4-1	14	TRBJ1-4	TRBD1	-	CASRRTGRDEKLFF	TGCGCCAGCCGACGGACAGGGAGGGACGAAAAACTGTTTTTT
TRBV4-3	16	TRBJ1-2	-	-	CASSVLGGYFNYGYTF	TGCGCCAGCAGCGTCTTAGGGGGTTATTTTAACTATGGCTACACCTTC
TRBV27	15	TRBJ2-5	-	-	CASSLTRGMRETQYF	TGTGCCAGCAGTTTAACACGAGGGATGAGGGAGACCCAGTACTTC
TRBV5-1	14	TRBJ1-3	TRBD1	few	CASSIGQGTNTIYF	TGCGCCAGCAGCATAGGACAGGGGACGAACACCATATATTTT
TRBV7-2	14	TRBJ1-2	-	-	CASSLSQGGYGYTF	TGTGCCAGCAGCTTAAGTCAGGGAGGCTATGGCTACACCTTC
TRBV25-1	14	TRBJ1-1	-	-	CASSPDRKNTEAFF	TGTGCCAGCAGTCCAGACAGGAAGAACACTGAAGCTTTCTTT
TRBV6-6	16	TRBJ2-7	-	-	CASSYPRGSSSYEQYF	TGTGCCAGCAGTTACCCGAGGGGGTCTAGCTCCTACGAGCAGTACTTC
TRBV30	13	TRBJ1-2	TRBD1	-	CAWGGQGNYGYTF	TGTGCCTGGGGCGGACAGGGGAACTATGGCTACACCTTC
TRBV9	16	TRBJ2-1	TRBD2	-	CASSAGGGTTYNEQFF	TGTGCCAGCAGCGCGGGGGGAGGGACGACCTACAATGAGCAGTTCTTC
TRBV27	14	TRBJ2-7	-	-	CASSRGQVGYEQYF	TGTGCCAGCAGTCGGGGTCAGGTTGGGTACGAGCAGTACTTC
TRBV7-9	14	TRBJ2-3	-	once	CASSLTTGLATQYF	TGTGCCAGCAGCTTAACTACAGGCCTGGCTACGCAGTATTTT
TRBV27	17	TRBJ2-3	TRBD2	-	CASSSTRLAGDTDTQYF	TGTGCCAGCAGTTCAACTAGACTAGCGGGGGATACAGATACGCAGTATTTT
TRBV18	13	TRBJ1-2	-	-	CASGQPDGYGYTF	TGTGCCAGCGGACAGCCCGACGGGTATGGCTACACCTTC
TRBV6-2/TRBV6-3	13	TRBJ1-2	-	few	CASSYVRDTGYTF	TGTGCCAGCAGTTACGTACGGGATACGGGCTACACCTTC
TRBV20-1	14	TRBJ2-1	TRBD2	-	CSASLASGVTEQFF	TGCAGTGCTAGTTTGGCTAGCGGGGTAACTGAGCAGTTCTTC
TRBV6-5	15	TRBJ2-1	-	-	CASVKQQSSYNEQFF	TGTGCCAGCGTGAAACAGCAAAGCTCCTACAATGAGCAGTTCTTC
TRBV7-2	15	TRBJ2-5	-	-	CASSSNRAGRETQYF	TGTGCCAGCAGCTCCAACAGGGCTGGGAGAGAGACCCAGTACTTC
TRBV24-1	15	TRBJ2-7	TRBD1	few	CATSDPRDRALEQYF	TGTGCCACCAGTGATCCCCGGGACAGGGCCCTCGAGCAGTACTTC
TRBV4-2	16	TRBJ1-1	-	-	CASSQMGAGVDTEAFF	TGTGCCAGCAGCCAAATGGGGGCGGGGGTTGACACTGAAGCTTTCTTT
TRBV6-6	14	TRBJ2-1	-	-	CASSTAGQYNEQFF	TGTGCCAGCAGTACCGCGGGACAGTACAATGAGCAGTTCTTC
TRBV5-4	14	TRBJ1-2	TRBD1	once	CASRRSGQGVGYTF	TGTGCCAGCAGAAGGTCGGGACAGGGGGTTGGCTACACCTTC
TRBV18	18	TRBJ1-4	TRBD1	-	CASRGPGTGQTTPGKLFF	TGTGCCAGCCGGGGACCCGGGACAGGGCAAACTACCCCCGGAAAACTGTTTTTT
TRBV5-1	17	TRBJ1-6	TRBD1	-	CASSSGQGGSYNSPLHF	TGCGCCAGCAGCAGCGGACAGGGGGGCTCCTATAATTCACCCCTCCACTTT
TRBV24-1	11	TRBJ2-5	-	-	CATAESETQYF	TGTGCCACCGCGGAGTCGGAGACCCAGTACTTC